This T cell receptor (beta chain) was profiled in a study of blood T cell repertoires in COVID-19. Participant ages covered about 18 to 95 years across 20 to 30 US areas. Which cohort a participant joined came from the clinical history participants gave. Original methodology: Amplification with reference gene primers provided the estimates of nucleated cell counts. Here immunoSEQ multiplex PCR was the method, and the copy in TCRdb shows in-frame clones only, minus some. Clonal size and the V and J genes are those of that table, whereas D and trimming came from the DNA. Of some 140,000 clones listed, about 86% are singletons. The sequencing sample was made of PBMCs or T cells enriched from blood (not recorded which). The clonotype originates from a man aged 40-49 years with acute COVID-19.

Here the CDR3 reads CASMRGTGELFF. In nucleotides, the CDR3 is TGTGCCAGCATGCGAGGGACCGGGGAGCTGTTTTTT. The genes are TRBV7-9 and TRBJ2-2; D possibly corresponds to TRBD2 (5 bases). Germline V gene data show CDR1 as SEHNR and CDR2 as FQNEAQ (reference sequence). Deletions cut 7 bases from V and 5 bases from J, with 8 bases between. The CDR3 is made up of 12 amino acids.